The 22 T cell receptor beta chains given below trace back to one sample, sequenced in a study of human T cells and chemical hapten exposure (dated by TCRdb to 2020 to 2022). The time point label corresponds to: healthy volunteer bleed at 2 weeks. Total RNA was isolated from unfractionated whole blood collected in Tempus Blood RNA tubes. Library prep was done by RACE. The instrument was a NextSeq 500. Clones were called with MiXCR by TCRdb after fastp trimmed the public reads at Q25, and only in-frame beta chains were retained. All rows with the same CDR3 protein become a single entry with the most common DNA and genes. Within this sample are 45,000 or so distinct CDR3 sequences, with 4% to 4.5% of them counted one time only. In total, the top ten clones hold under 6.5% of the sample. The sample was whole blood. These receptors all stem from a human donor in good health. Some clones in this sample may be carry-over from other donors' samples.

This clonotype has a count of ten or more. This chain links TRBV20-1 with TRBJ1-2; possible D gene TRBD1, 6 bases. The germline gives CDR1 DFQATT, CDR2 SNEGSKA (reference sequence). V was clipped by 0 bases and J by 4 bases, with 12 bases between them. There are 14 residues in the CDR3. The CDR3 spells CSARDRTALYGYTF. In nucleotides, the CDR3 is TGCAGTGCTAGAGATCGGACAGCTCTCTATGGCTACACCTTC.

This clonotype was seen at least ten times. The chain uses TRBV5-1 and TRBJ2-2, with TRBD1 identical over 9 bases. The CDR3 is made up of 15 amino acids. Germline V gene lookup returns CDR1 SGHRS and CDR2 YFSETQ. With V trimmed by 1 base and J by 2 bases, 0 bases remained unmatched. CDR3 sequence (DNA): TGCGCCAGCAGCTTGACAGGGGGCAACACCGGGGAGCTGTTTTTT. This gives the protein CASSLTGGNTGELFF.

This clonotype was recorded at least ten times. The V call is TRBV18, the J call TRBJ2-2; D unclear. Germline V lookup: CDR1 KGHSH, CDR2 LQKENI. The CDR3 length is 13 residues. The ends were cut back, 6 bases at V and 4 bases at J, with 9 bases in the middle. Here the CDR3 DNA reads TGTGCCAGCTCCCCGATTCCCACCGGGGAGCTGTTTTTT. Amino acids: CASSPIPTGELFF.

This clonotype was observed many times. V and J are TRBV28 and TRBJ2-1; 12 bases match TRBD2. The V gene's germline CDR1 is MDHEN and CDR2 SYDVKM. The CDR3 is 18 amino acids. The V gene end was trimmed by 1 base and the J gene end by 0 bases; junction bases not matched to a gene: 4. The CDR3 nucleotides read TGTGCCAGCAGTTTATCTGGACTAGCGGGAAGCTCCTACAATGAGCAGTTCTTC. This gives the protein CASSLSGLAGSSYNEQFF.

CDR3 in DNA: TGCGCCAGCCACTTCCCGCACTCCTACGAGCAGTACTTC. This sequence encodes CASHFPHSYEQYF. The chain has TRBV5-1 and TRBJ2-7; D is uncertain. Trimming pared 7 bases from V and 0 bases from J, leaving 11 bases between. The germline CDR1 and CDR2 sequences are SGHRS and YFSETQ. The CDR3 loop spans 13 amino acids.

This clonotype has just a few counts. The chain is built from TRBV13 and TRBJ2-1, with 8 nucleotides matching TRBD2. CDR3 size: 17 residues. J was trimmed by 6 bases and V by 6 bases; bases with no gene match: 16. Per the germline V gene, CDR1 is PRHDT and CDR2 is FYEKMQ (reference sequence). CDR3 protein: CASRESGSLRAPNEQFF. The CDR3 coding sequence is TGTGCCAGCAGGGAAAGCGGGAGCCTTAGAGCACCCAATGAGCAGTTCTTC.

At least ten counts were recorded for this clonotype. This chain connects TRBV7-8 to TRBJ2-3; 14 bases agree with TRBD2. Losses at the gene ends were 3 bases for V and 0 bases for J; bases not matched to a gene: 8. Germline V gene lookup returns CDR1 SGHVS and CDR2 FQNEAQ. The CDR3 extends over 19 amino acids. CDR3 coding DNA: TGTGCCAGCAGCTTTCCGCCGGGACTAGCGGGAGTTAGCACAGATACGCAGTATTTT. It is translated as CASSFPPGLAGVSTDTQYF.

As to this clonotype: This is likely a read error, given that the CDR3 carries no conserved phenylalanine or tryptophan at its end. The V gene is TRBV12-3 or TRBV12-4, the J gene TRBJ1-1; D not resolved. V was cut by 3 bases and J by 0 bases, with 11 bases left in between. CDR3 length: 15 amino acids. DNA for the CDR3: TGTGCCAGCAGTTTGGGGAGCGAATTGAACACTGAAGCTTTCTCT. This sequence encodes CASSLGSELNTEAFS.

This clonotype was picked up many times. The chain recombines TRBV28 with TRBJ2-3; 12 bases align to TRBD2. CDR3 size: 13 residues. Per the germline V gene, CDR1 is MDHEN and CDR2 is SYDVKM. With V trimmed by 10 bases and J by 4 bases, 3 bases remained unmatched. CDR3 nucleotides: TGTGCCACCAGACTAGCGGGAGCAGATACGCAGTATTTT. As protein: CATRLAGADTQYF.

This clonotype was counted a few times. The CDR3 loop reads CASSQTSVISGANVLTF. CDR3 nucleotides: TGTGCCAGCAGTCAGACTAGCGTTATCTCTGGGGCCAACGTCCTGACTTTC. The chain recombines TRBV27 with TRBJ2-6, with 8 bases identical to TRBD2. This CDR3 is 17 amino acids long. V dropped 5 bases and J dropped 0; count of bases not matched to a gene: 6. Germline V CDR1 and CDR2: MNHEY, SMNVEV (reference sequence).

This clonotype was counted many times. The genes are TRBV6-5 and TRBJ1-1; D remains unclear. Trimming stripped 0 bases from V and 0 bases from J, with 8 bases between. Germline V gives CDR1 MNHEY, CDR2 SVGAGI. The CDR3 is 15 residues long. The CDR3 DNA reads TGTGCCAGCAGTTACTCAAGGCAGATGAACACTGAAGCTTTCTTT. Its protein is CASSYSRQMNTEAFF.

In this sample, this clonotype turned up a few times. The rearrangement joins TRBV5-1 to TRBJ2-5; D may be TRBD2 (6 bases). Trimming stripped 0 bases from V and 1 base from J, with 13 bases between. The germline gives CDR1 SGHRS, CDR2 YFSETQ. CDR3 size: 16 residues. DNA of the CDR3: TGCGCCAGCAGCTTGGTTGCGGCGGGGAGCCAAGAGACCCAGTACTTC. Protein: CASSLVAAGSQETQYF.

This clonotype showed up many times. The chain couples TRBV12-3 or TRBV12-4 to TRBJ2-5; possibly TRBD1 or TRBD2 for D (7 bases each). This CDR3 spans 13 amino acids. Trimming stripped 7 bases from V and 5 bases from J, with 14 bases between. This CDR3 is CASNYRGGETQYF. CDR3 bases: TGTGCCAGCAATTACAGGGGAGGGGAGACCCAGTACTTC.

The table lists this clonotype with a few counts. The J gene is TRBJ1-5, the V gene TRBV20-1; no clear D gene. CDR1 and CDR2 from the germline V gene are DFQATT and SNEGSKA (reference sequence). This CDR3 has 16 amino acids. Trimming removed 3 bases from V and 0 bases from J, with 15 bases in between. The CDR3 sequence is CSARDRRFYSNQPQHF. The CDR3 DNA is TGCAGTGCTAGGGACCGACGATTCTATAGCAATCAGCCCCAGCATTTT.

This chain uses TRBV6-5 with TRBJ1-1, with TRBD1 matching over 9 bases. Germline V CDR1 and CDR2: MNHEY, SVGAGI. V lost 6 bases, J lost 6 bases, and 14 bases stayed unmatched. CDR3 length: 16 residues. CDR3 nucleotide sequence: TGTGCCAGCAGCCTAACCCTGGGACAGGGAATCGCTGAAGCTTTCTTT. It encodes CASSLTLGQGIAEAFF.

The V call is TRBV20-1, the J call TRBJ1-6; TRBD1 agrees at 8 bases. Germline lookup yields CDR1 DFQATT and CDR2 SNEGSKA (reference sequence). The CDR3 sequence is 15 residues long. The ends lost 6 bases at V and 7 bases at J; junction bases unmatched: 11. CDR3 DNA: TGCAGTGCGAGACCGGACAGGGCCTCGAATTCACCCCTCCACTTT. Protein: CSARPDRASNSPLHF.

This clonotype is labeled as medium-sized (0.01 to 0.1%). Mismatch with germline at one junction end may stem from a read error. The V call is TRBV5-1, the J call TRBJ2-7; D ambiguous. The CDR3 contains 11 residues. CDR1 is SGHRS and CDR2 is YFSETQ in the germline V gene. The CDR3: CASSLAYEQYF. For the CDR3, the DNA is TGTGCCAGCAGCTTAGCCTACGAGCAGTACTTC.

The chain recombines TRBV4-1 with TRBJ2-1; 14 nucleotides line up with TRBD2. Germline V lookup: CDR1 MGHRA, CDR2 YSYEKL. The CDR3 runs to 17 residues. Trimming at V came to 3 bases and at J to 6 bases, leaving 7 bases not matched to a gene. The CDR3 DNA follows: TGCGCCAGCAGCCATTTCCAAGGACTAGCGGGAGGCAATGAGCAGTTCTTC. This encodes CASSHFQGLAGGNEQFF.

The chain employs TRBV6-5 and TRBJ1-5; no clear D. Germline assignment: CDR1 MNHEY and CDR2 SVGAGI. The CDR3 covers 14 residues. V lost 6 bases to trimming and J lost 2 bases, with 11 bases between them. In DNA form, the CDR3 reads TGTGCCAGCAGGGGCGGTGGTGGCAATCAGCCCCAGCATTTT. This codes for CASRGGGGNQPQHF.

In this sample, this clonotype turned up many times. The rearrangement uses TRBV18 and TRBJ1-5; D is uncertain. V was pared by 3 bases and J by 2 bases, with 11 bases between. The V gene's germline CDR1 is KGHSH and CDR2 LQKENI. The length of the CDR3 is 15 residues. CDR3 nucleotides: TGTGCCAGCTCACCCGGGCGCGAAGGCAATCAGCCCCAGCATTTT. It encodes CASSPGREGNQPQHF.

This clonotype is judged medium-sized (0.01 to 0.1%). The chain carries TRBV28 and TRBJ2-1; TRBD2 might be the D (7 bases). This CDR3 is 11 amino acids long. CDR1 and CDR2 (germline): MDHEN, SYDVKM. Trimming stripped 5 bases from V and 10 bases from J, with 9 bases between. CDR3 nucleotides: TGTGCCAGCAGTCGCGGGGGCGAGCAGTTCTTC. Translating gives CASSRGGEQFF.

There are many counts of this clonotype. V usage is TRBV5-6 and J usage is TRBJ1-1, with no clear D. V dropped 4 bases and J dropped 7 bases, with 20 bases sitting between them. CDR1 is SGHDT and CDR2 is YYEEEE in the germline V gene. The CDR3 runs 15 residues. The CDR3 sequence is CASSPLLASTFEAFF. In nucleotides, the CDR3 is TGTGCCAGCAGCCCGCTTTTAGCCTCAACCTTTGAAGCTTTCTTT.